These 27 T cell receptor beta chains were sequenced from one sample in a study of blood T cell repertoires in COVID-19. TCRdb's copy holds only in-frame clones and misses some; the assay was immunoSEQ multiplex PCR. The table includes fewer than 400,000 clones, around 83% detected once. The sequenced sample was peripheral blood. The receptors shown here come from a young man with active or convalescent COVID-19.

This clone is a singleton in its sample. The chain links TRBV3-1 (or the pseudogene TRBV3-2) to TRBJ2-2; possibly TRBD2 for D (6 bases). Trimming removed 4 bases from V and 5 bases from J, with 8 bases in between. The CDR3 totals 13 residues. Germline V CDR1 and CDR2: LGHDT, YNNKEL (reference sequence). CDR3 sequence (DNA): TGTGCCAGCAGCCTGCTAGCGACCGGGGAGCTGTTTTTT. Amino acids: CASSLLATGELFF.

The chain uses TRBV10-3 and TRBJ2-3, with D possibly TRBD2 on 6 matching bases. Trimming cost V 9 bases and J 0 bases, with 13 bases left between them. CDR3 length equals 14 residues. CDR1 and CDR2 from the germline V gene are ENHRY and SYGVKD. The DNA for the CDR3 is TGTGCCATAAGTAAGGGACTCAGCACAGATACGCAGTATTTT. This translates into CAISKGLSTDTQYF.

There are a few counts of this clone. The chain carries TRBV25-1 and TRBJ2-1, with 9 nucleotides matching TRBD1. The CDR3 spans 15 residues. The trim removed 3 bases at V and 9 bases at J, leaving 9 bases unmatched. Germline V gene data show CDR1 as MGHDK and CDR2 as SYGVNS. This CDR3 reads CASSDPTRDRVEQFF. CDR3 in DNA: TGTGCCAGCAGTGATCCGACCCGGGACAGGGTTGAGCAGTTCTTC.

V usage is TRBV2 and J usage is TRBJ1-4; 9 nucleotides agree with TRBD1. Germline trimming cut 6 bases from V and 0 bases from J; bases unmatched to any gene: 17. The germline V gene has CDR1 SNHLY and CDR2 FYNNEI. The CDR3 runs 20 residues. The CDR3 reads CASRRYRQGEISATNEKLFF. As DNA, the CDR3 is TGTGCCAGCAGGAGATACCGACAGGGGGAGATCTCCGCAACTAATGAAAAACTGTTTTTT.

The V call is TRBV28, the J call TRBJ1-5; TRBD1 is a possible D gene (6 bases). Germline V gene sequence: CDR1 MDHEN, CDR2 SYDVKM. The CDR3 loop spans 12 amino acids. V lost 5 bases to trimming and J lost 5 bases, with 7 bases between them. As DNA, the CDR3 is TGTGCCAGCAGTCGACAGGATCAGCCCCAGCATTTT. It specifies CASSRQDQPQHF.

V and J are TRBV6-5 and TRBJ2-1, with D possibly being TRBD2 (7 bases). The CDR3 runs to 16 residues. Germline V CDR1 and CDR2: MNHEY, SVGAGI. V shed 4 bases and J shed 3 bases, with 16 bases lying between them. The CDR3 DNA is TGTGCCAGCAGTTCGAGGGGGGGAGCGAACTACAATGAGCAGTTCTTC. It specifies CASSSRGGANYNEQFF.

The rearrangement joins TRBV4-3 to TRBJ1-6; the D is unclear. CDR1 is LGHNA and CDR2 is YSLEER in the germline V gene. V was clipped by 0 bases and J by 7 bases, with 13 bases between them. The CDR3 runs 16 residues. The CDR3 loop reads CASSQEQARLNSPLHF. The DNA for the CDR3 is TGCGCCAGCAGCCAAGAGCAGGCCAGGCTGAATTCACCCCTCCACTTT.

CDR3 amino acids: CASKGLAGGYNEQFF. CDR3 in DNA: TGTGCCAGCAAGGGACTAGCGGGGGGATACAATGAGCAGTTCTTC. The chain combines TRBV6-5 with TRBJ2-1; 15 bases line up with TRBD2. Trimming removed 7 bases from V and 4 bases from J; junction bases left unmatched: 2. Germline CDR1 and CDR2: MNHEY and SVGAGI. The CDR3 loop spans 15 amino acids.

V gene TRBV5-1 combines with J gene TRBJ2-3; 8 bases match TRBD1. Germline V gene data show CDR1 as SGHRS and CDR2 as YFSETQ. The CDR3 contains 16 residues. The trim removed 4 bases at V and 2 bases at J, leaving 9 bases unmatched. The DNA of the CDR3 is TGCGCCAGCAGCCTGACGGACAGGGCTTCCACAGATACGCAGTATTTT. This sequence encodes CASSLTDRASTDTQYF. Variable domain in full (rest from reference TRBV5-1 and TRBJ2-3): KAGVTQTPRYLIKTRGQQVTLSCSPISGHRSVSWYQQTPGQGLQFLFEYFSETQRNKGNFPGRFSGRQFSNSRSEMNVSTLELGDSALYLCASSLTDRASTDTQYFGPGTRLTVL.

V and J are TRBV9 and TRBJ2-5; a weak D match, TRBD2 (6 bases). In germline, CDR1 is SGDLS, CDR2 YYNGEE. Trimming removed 0 bases from V and 2 bases from J, with 14 bases in between. The CDR3 totals 16 residues. CDR3 residues: CASSVGRVPWQETQYF. CDR3 DNA sequence: TGTGCCAGCAGCGTAGGGAGGGTCCCTTGGCAAGAGACCCAGTACTTC.

The V and J genes are TRBV4-3 and TRBJ1-2, with TRBD1 matching over 8 bases. Germline CDR1 and CDR2: LGHNA and YSLEER. CDR3 size: 15 residues. The V segment lost 1 base and the J segment 11 bases; nucleotides outside the gene matches: 12. CDR3 sequence: CASSQGLGQGAGYTF. The DNA of the CDR3 is TGCGCCAGCAGCCAAGGGTTGGGCCAGGGGGCGGGATACACCTTC.

This chain joins TRBV19 and TRBJ1-2, with D possibly TRBD1 on 5 matching bases. The CDR3 is 13 amino acids. Germline V gene sequence: CDR1 LNHDA, CDR2 SQIVND (reference sequence). Trimming took off 6 bases at V and 7 bases at J, with 15 bases between the two ends. CDR3 residues: CASRFGGAAGYTF. In nucleotides, the CDR3 is TGTGCCAGTAGGTTCGGAGGGGCTGCTGGCTACACCTTC.

This sequence joins TRBV10-1 and TRBJ2-5; 7 bases match TRBD2. This CDR3 region has 13 residues. The germline V gene has CDR1 WNHNN and CDR2 SYGVQD (reference sequence). J gave up 5 bases and V 5 bases, and 5 bases lay outside the gene matches. The CDR3 loop reads CASSHGGNETQYF. In nucleotides, the CDR3 is TGCGCCAGCAGTCACGGGGGGAATGAGACCCAGTACTTC.

V is TRBV6-5 and J is TRBJ2-7; D is ambiguous. Germline V gene lookup returns CDR1 MNHEY and CDR2 SVGAGI. This CDR3 region has 15 residues. The germline V and J ends were trimmed by 0 bases and 0 bases, with 9 bases remaining between them. The DNA of the CDR3 is TGTGCCAGCAGTTACTCGGCTAGTCGCTCCTACGAGCAGTACTTC. Protein product: CASSYSASRSYEQYF.

The V and J genes are TRBV5-4 and TRBJ2-3; TRBD2 agrees at 10 bases. Trimming took 6 bases from V and 2 from J; bases not matched to a gene: 12. Germline values: CDR1 SGHNT, CDR2 YYREEE (reference sequence). The CDR3 loop spans 17 amino acids. CDR3 coding DNA: TGTGCCAGCACTATAGGCCGAGGACTAGCGGACACAGATACGCAGTATTTT. This sequence encodes CASTIGRGLADTDTQYF.

V gene TRBV7-9 combines with J gene TRBJ1-5; 9 bases fit TRBD1. Germline CDR1 is SEHNR and CDR2 is FQNEAQ (reference sequence). The CDR3 totals 16 residues. V gave up 1 base and J gave up 5 bases; unmatched junction bases: 6. This CDR3 is CASSLGKGQGDQPQHF. Written as DNA, the CDR3 is TGTGCCAGCAGCTTAGGGAAGGGACAGGGTGATCAGCCCCAGCATTTT.

The rearrangement uses TRBV6-5 and TRBJ2-3, with D hard to call. The V end lost 2 bases, the J end lost 0 bases, and 9 bases lay between the germline ends. This CDR3 is built from 15 residues. The germline V gene encodes CDR1 MNHEY and CDR2 SVGAGI. CDR3 residues: CASSYRGVSTDTQYF. CDR3 sequence (DNA): TGTGCCAGCAGTTACCGAGGAGTTAGCACAGATACGCAGTATTTT.

This clone has only a few counts. The chain combines TRBV7-2 with TRBJ2-3; 14 bases line up with TRBD2. CDR3 size: 16 residues. Germline CDR1 SGHTA, CDR2 FQGNSA. Trimming took 8 bases from V and 6 from J; bases not matched to a gene: 10. The CDR3 DNA reads TGTGCCAGCCGACCTGCGGGACTAGCGGGAGTCGATACGCAGTATTTT. Protein: CASRPAGLAGVDTQYF.

The chain combines TRBV7-8 with TRBJ1-1; D not resolved. This CDR3 has 17 residues. Per the germline V gene, CDR1 is SGHVS and CDR2 is FQNEAQ. V was trimmed by 5 bases and J by 4 bases, leaving 23 bases between them. As DNA, the CDR3 is TGTGCCAGCAGCCCCCCCCACGGGGATAGTGTACGCACTGAAGCTTTCTTT. It translates to CASSPPHGDSVRTEAFF.

This sequence joins TRBV7-3 and TRBJ2-3, with D perhaps matching TRBD2 (6 bases). Germline lookup yields CDR1 SGHTA and CDR2 FQGTGA. V lost 2 bases, J lost 4 bases, and 10 bases lay in between. There are 14 residues in the CDR3. The CDR3 nucleotides are TGTGCCAGCAGCTTAGGCGGGGAACCAGATACGCAGTATTTT. Translated: CASSLGGEPDTQYF. The full variable domain, in which reference TRBV7-3 and TRBJ2-3 provide the parts outside the CDR3, is GAGVSQTPSNKVTEKGKYVELRCDPISGHTALYWYRQSLGQGPEFLIYFQGTGAADDSGLPNDRFFAVRPEGSVSTLKIQRTERGDSAVYLCASSLGGEPDTQYFGPGTRLTVL.

The genes are TRBV3-1 (or the pseudogene TRBV3-2) and TRBJ2-1, with TRBD1 as a possible D gene (6 bases). There are 15 residues in the CDR3. V dropped 1 base and J dropped 8 bases, with 15 bases sitting between them. Germline V gene sequence: CDR1 LGHDT, CDR2 YNNKEL (reference sequence). For the CDR3, the DNA is TGTGCCAGCAGCCAAGGAGGAGTACAGGGCGATGAGCAGTTCTTC. It encodes CASSQGGVQGDEQFF.

The chain links TRBV11-3 to TRBJ2-3, with TRBD2 identical over 14 bases. CDR1 SGHNT and CDR2 YENEEA come from the germline V gene. The CDR3 covers 16 residues. The V and J ends lost 1 base and 4 bases, in that order; junction bases with no gene match: 1. The CDR3 is CASSLAGLAGADTQYF. For the CDR3, the DNA is TGTGCCAGCAGCTTAGCGGGACTAGCGGGGGCAGATACGCAGTATTTT. The full variable domain, completed using reference TRBV11-3 and TRBJ2-3, is EAGVVQSPRYKIIEKKQPVAFWCNPISGHNTLYWYLQNLGQGPELLIRYENEEAVDDSQLPKDRFSAERLKGVDSTLKIQPAELGDSAVYLCASSLAGLAGADTQYFGPGTRLTVL.

The gene calls are TRBV5-6 and TRBJ1-1; D is unclear. This CDR3 has 15 residues. The V and J ends lost 0 bases and 11 bases respectively, with 20 bases between them. Per germline, CDR1 SGHDT and CDR2 YYEEEE. DNA for the CDR3: TGTGCCAGCAGCTTGGGTGGAGGTCCGTCTCGGCGGGCTTTCTTT. Residues: CASSLGGGPSRRAFF.

Many counts were recorded for this clone. The genes are TRBV18 and TRBJ2-7; 8 bases fit TRBD1. Germline CDR1 KGHSH, CDR2 LQKENI. V trimming: 2 bases; J trimming: 6 bases; junction bases outside the gene matches: 6. The CDR3 contains 14 residues. The CDR3, as DNA: TGTGCCAGCTCACCAACGGACAGGGAAGTCGAGCAGTACTTC. As protein: CASSPTDREVEQYF. Filled out from reference TRBV18 and TRBJ2-7, the complete variable domain reads NAGVMQNPRHLVRRRGQEARLRCSPMKGHSHVYWYRQLPEEGLKFMVYLQKENIIDESGMPKERFSAEFPKEGPSILRIQQVVRGDSAAYFCASSPTDREVEQYFGPGTRLTVT.

V gene TRBV7-2 combines with J gene TRBJ2-7; 8 bases map to TRBD1. The V and J ends lost 3 bases and 0 bases, in that order; junction bases with no gene match: 4. Germline V gene sequence: CDR1 SGHTA, CDR2 FQGNSA. The CDR3 totals 15 residues. Here the CDR3 reads CASSLGQASSYEQYF. In DNA, the CDR3 is TGTGCCAGCAGCTTGGGACAGGCGAGCTCCTACGAGCAGTACTTC.

V gene TRBV4-2 combines with J gene TRBJ1-5, with D hard to call. The CDR3 totals 13 residues. With 2 bases removed from V and 4 bases from J, the gap between germline ends came to 6 bases. Germline CDR1 LGHNA, CDR2 YNFKEQ. The CDR3 protein is CASSQSQNQPQHF. Written as DNA, the CDR3 is TGTGCCAGCAGCCAAAGTCAGAATCAGCCCCAGCATTTT.

V is TRBV28 and J is TRBJ1-2; 7 bases align to TRBD1. This CDR3 has 14 amino acids. Trimming at V came to 8 bases and at J to 1 base, leaving 7 bases not matched to a gene. Germline values: CDR1 MDHEN, CDR2 SYDVKM. Here the CDR3 reads CASRGTDFNYGYTF. CDR3 in DNA: TGTGCCAGCCGCGGGACAGACTTTAACTATGGCTACACCTTC.